The 26 T cell receptor beta chains presented below share a single source sample, sequenced in a study of blood T cell repertoires in COVID-19. The assay was immunoSEQ multiplex PCR, and TCRdb's table has in-frame clones only and misses some. The sample carries some 180,000 clones, around 83% recorded once. Sequenced material: PBMCs or T cells enriched from blood (not recorded which). Every receptor here comes from a man aged 35-49 years who had recovered from COVID-19.

The chain couples TRBV27 to TRBJ1-1, with 7 bases matching TRBD1. The CDR3 totals 15 residues. The V and J ends lost 3 bases and 3 bases, in that order; junction bases with no gene match: 7. Per the germline V gene, CDR1 is MNHEY and CDR2 is SMNVEV (reference sequence). The CDR3 DNA reads TGTGCCAGCAGTTTTAGGAGACAGGGATACACTGAAGCTTTCTTT. This gives the protein CASSFRRQGYTEAFF.

The chain is built from TRBV19 and TRBJ2-1, with unresolved D. Trimming shortened V by 6 bases and J by 0 bases, and 6 bases separated the two germline ends. Germline lookup yields CDR1 LNHDA and CDR2 SQIVND (reference sequence). The CDR3 runs to 13 residues. DNA for the CDR3: TGTGCCAGTAGGTTAGACTCCTACAATGAGCAGTTCTTC. Translated: CASRLDSYNEQFF.

Concerning this clone: A read error may be the cause here, since a much bigger clone is one base away. This CDR3 reads CASSLGTDYGYTF. The CDR3 region has the DNA TGTGCCAGCAGCTTAGGGACAGACTATGGCTACACCTTC. V and J are TRBV7-9 and TRBJ1-2; perhaps TRBD1 as D (6 bases). Germline-derived CDR1 and CDR2 are SEHNR and FQNEAQ (reference sequence). The CDR3 is 13 amino acids. The germline V and J ends were trimmed by 1 base and 3 bases, with 6 bases remaining between them.

With respect to this clone: One end of the junction varies from germline; a read error may be responsible. CDR3 sequence (DNA): TGTGCCACCAGGAGAGACGGGAACTCTGGGGCCAACGTCCTGACTTTC. Protein: CATRRDGNSGANVLTF. The chain has TRBV15 and TRBJ2-6; a possible D gene is TRBD2 (5 bases). CDR1 is LNHNV, CDR2 YYDKDF, per germline (reference sequence). This CDR3 is 16 amino acids long.

Turning to this clone: The germline gene is not matched at one end of the junction; a read error may be the cause. V is TRBV3-1 (or the pseudogene TRBV3-2) and J is TRBJ2-3, with D tentatively TRBD1 (6 bases). Germline values: CDR1 LGHDT, CDR2 YNNKEL (reference sequence). The CDR3 is made up of 14 amino acids. The CDR3 region is CASRQGWGPDTQYF. The CDR3 DNA follows: TGTGCCAGCAGACAAGGGTGGGGGCCAGATACGCAGTATTTT.

The rearrangement links TRBV13 to TRBJ1-2, with D perhaps matching TRBD1 (6 bases). The V end lost 4 bases, the J end lost 4 bases, and 13 bases lay between the germline ends. Germline V CDR1 and CDR2: PRHDT, FYEKMQ (reference sequence). This CDR3 region has 14 residues. The CDR3 spells CASSSKQGRYGYTF. The CDR3 DNA sequence: TGTGCCAGCAGCTCCAAACAGGGCCGCTATGGCTACACCTTC.

This clone was seen once. The rearrangement links TRBV30 to TRBJ1-4; D might be TRBD1 (5 bases). Deletions cut 2 bases from V and 4 bases from J, with 14 bases between. The CDR3 covers 15 residues. Germline lookup yields CDR1 GTSNPN and CDR2 SVGIG (reference sequence). The CDR3 region is CAWSYDRVFNEKLFF. The CDR3 bases are TGTGCCTGGAGTTACGACAGAGTCTTTAATGAAAAACTGTTTTTT.

This chain connects TRBV7-9 to TRBJ2-7, with 7 bases identical to TRBD1. From germline, CDR1 is SEHNR and CDR2 FQNEAQ (reference sequence). After removal of 2 bases from V and 6 bases from J, the junction contained 10 bases not matched to a gene. This CDR3 has 15 amino acids. CDR3 in amino acids: CASSLPRTGGIEQYF. CDR3 nucleotides: TGTGCCAGCAGCTTACCCAGGACAGGCGGCATCGAGCAGTACTTC.

The chain links TRBV9 to TRBJ2-5, with 10 bases that match TRBD1. J lost 5 bases, V lost 5 bases, and 12 bases had no gene match. The germline V gene encodes CDR1 SGDLS and CDR2 YYNGEE. The CDR3 sequence is 16 residues long. CDR3 loop: CASRSSGTGERETQYF. The CDR3 DNA sequence: TGTGCCAGCAGATCCAGCGGGACAGGGGAACGGGAGACCCAGTACTTC.

This clone has only a few counts. This chain links TRBV24-1 with TRBJ1-5; 9 bases fit TRBD1. CDR1 KGHDR and CDR2 SFDVKD come from the germline V gene. The CDR3 covers 16 residues. With 2 bases clipped from V and 0 bases from J, the junction kept 1 base outside the gene matches. CDR3 sequence (DNA): TGTGCCACCAGTGATTGGACAGGGGATAGCAATCAGCCCCAGCATTTT. Protein sequence: CATSDWTGDSNQPQHF.

The CDR3 DNA sequence: TGCGCCAGCAGTGCAGGGTCCTACGAGCAGTACTTC. This encodes CASSAGSYEQYF. The chain joins TRBV10-1 to TRBJ2-7; perhaps TRBD1 as D (5 bases). Deletions cut 4 bases from V and 1 base from J, with 5 bases between. The CDR3 consists of 12 residues. CDR1 and CDR2 from the germline V gene are WNHNN and SYGVQD (reference sequence).

The count of this clone is one. This CDR3 reads CASSQTGMHEQYF. Written as DNA, the CDR3 is TGTGCCAGCAGCCAAACAGGGATGCACGAGCAGTACTTC. The chain has TRBV3-1 (or the pseudogene TRBV3-2) and TRBJ2-7; D may be TRBD1 (6 bases). Trimming removed 2 bases at V and 5 bases at J, with 10 bases between. This CDR3 has 13 amino acids. Germline lookup yields CDR1 LGHDT and CDR2 YNNKEL (reference sequence).

This chain joins TRBV28 and TRBJ1-2, with D unclear. V dropped 5 bases and J dropped 8 bases, with 18 bases sitting between them. The CDR3 length is 14 residues. Germline V CDR1 and CDR2: MDHEN, SYDVKM. The CDR3 DNA follows: TGTGCCAGCAGTCCCTCGCCCGTTGGTGAGGGCTACACCTTC. It encodes CASSPSPVGEGYTF.

This clone was recorded a few times. V and J are TRBV19 and TRBJ1-1, with TRBD1 matching 9 bases. CDR3 size: 14 residues. V was pared by 8 bases and J by 3 bases, with 7 bases of the junction left unmatched. CDR1 and CDR2 (germline): LNHDA, SQIVND (reference sequence). CDR3 nucleotides: TGTGCCAGTGGGACAGGGCCTGGGTACACTGAAGCTTTCTTT. It specifies CASGTGPGYTEAFF. Filled out from reference TRBV19 and TRBJ1-1, the complete variable domain reads DGGITQSPKYLFRKEGQNVTLSCEQNLNHDAMYWYRQDPGQGLRLIYYSQIVNDFQKGDIAEGYSVSREKKESFPLTVTSAQKNPTAFYLCASGTGPGYTEAFFGQGTRLTVV.

CDR3 loop: CASSTDRVAFF. The CDR3 coding sequence is TGTGCCAGCAGTACGGACAGGGTAGCTTTCTTT. The chain employs TRBV12-3 or TRBV12-4 and TRBJ1-1, with 8 nucleotides matching TRBD1. This CDR3 is 11 amino acids long. V lost 5 bases, J lost 10 bases, and 3 bases stayed unmatched.

The rearrangement joins TRBV12-3 or TRBV12-4 to TRBJ1-5; TRBD1 agrees at 7 bases. V shed 8 bases, J shed 0 bases, and the junction held 1 base outside the gene matches. This CDR3 is 13 amino acids long. This CDR3 reads CASGTVSNQPQHF. DNA of the CDR3: TGTGCCAGCGGGACAGTTAGCAATCAGCCCCAGCATTTT.

The rearrangement links TRBV2 to TRBJ2-3; maybe TRBD1 (5 bases). The CDR3 is 15 amino acids. Trimming stripped 4 bases from V and 0 bases from J, with 11 bases between. Per the germline V gene, CDR1 is SNHLY and CDR2 is FYNNEI. CDR3 region: CASSGQRISTDTQYF. For the CDR3, the DNA is TGTGCCAGCAGTGGACAGCGTATCAGCACAGATACGCAGTATTTT.

The chain recombines TRBV6-1 with TRBJ2-3; 10 bases agree with TRBD2. In germline, CDR1 is MNHNS, CDR2 SASEGT. This CDR3 comprises 19 residues. The ends lost 2 bases at V and 3 bases at J; junction bases unmatched: 14. The CDR3 DNA sequence: TGTGCCAGCAGTGAAATGGGTCCTACCTTAGCGGGAGGTACAGATACGCAGTATTTT. Its translation: CASSEMGPTLAGGTDTQYF.

V usage is TRBV30 and J usage is TRBJ1-3; weak D call: TRBD1 (6 bases). The germline V and J ends were trimmed by 2 bases and 0 bases, with 11 bases remaining between them. The germline V gene encodes CDR1 GTSNPN and CDR2 SVGIG (reference sequence). This CDR3 spans 15 amino acids. The CDR3 sequence: CAWSRGTPSGNTIYF. CDR3 bases: TGTGCCTGGAGTAGGGGGACACCCTCTGGAAACACCATATATTTT.

The V gene is TRBV19, the J gene TRBJ2-2; D possibly corresponds to TRBD1 (5 bases). This CDR3 has 15 residues. Trimming cost V 5 bases and J 4 bases, with 14 bases left between them. CDR1 and CDR2 from the germline V gene are LNHDA and SQIVND (reference sequence). The CDR3 bases are TGTGCCAGTAGTGTCCCAGGGAAGCGCACCGGGGAGCTGTTTTTT. Translated, it gives CASSVPGKRTGELFF.

This chain links TRBV9 with TRBJ2-7; 9 nucleotides match TRBD1. Trimming took 2 bases from V and 4 from J; bases not matched to a gene: 7. The germline V gene has CDR1 SGDLS and CDR2 YYNGEE. This CDR3 region has 15 residues. The CDR3 loop reads CASSVSTGTGYEQYF. The CDR3 bases are TGTGCCAGCAGCGTCTCGACAGGGACAGGGTACGAGCAGTACTTC.

This clone has a handful of counts. The V call is TRBV27, the J call TRBJ2-7, with a tentative D call TRBD1 (5 bases). This CDR3 has 14 amino acids. Germline lookup yields CDR1 MNHEY and CDR2 SMNVEV (reference sequence). Trimming shortened V by 3 bases and J by 2 bases, and 11 bases separated the two germline ends. This CDR3 is CASSFGTGAYEQYF. The CDR3 coding sequence is TGTGCCAGCAGTTTCGGAACAGGAGCCTACGAGCAGTACTTC.

Remarks on this clone: The junction shows a germline mismatch at one end, possibly a read error. This rearrangement joins TRBV6-1 to TRBJ1-4, with D perhaps matching TRBD1 (5 bases). Germline lookup yields CDR1 MNHNS and CDR2 SASEGT. This CDR3 contains 13 residues. CDR3 in amino acids: CASSEGRGEKLFF. The CDR3 DNA follows: TGTGCCAGCAGCGAAGGGCGGGGGGAAAAACTGTTTTTT.

This chain links TRBV19 with TRBJ1-5; D is uncertain. Germline V gene data show CDR1 as LNHDA and CDR2 as SQIVND (reference sequence). The V end was cut by 3 bases, the J end by 8 bases, with 14 bases between. CDR3 length: 14 amino acids. Here the CDR3 DNA reads TGTGCCAGTAGTATTGGACCGGTAGCGGAGCCCCAGCATTTT. This codes for CASSIGPVAEPQHF.

Only a few counts were recorded for this clone. The chain recombines TRBV19 with TRBJ1-5; tentatively, D is TRBD1 (5 bases). Germline V gene sequence: CDR1 LNHDA, CDR2 SQIVND (reference sequence). This CDR3 comprises 13 residues. The V gene lost 9 bases and the J gene lost 0 bases, with 9 bases spanning the gap. The CDR3 sequence: CARTAYSNQPQHF. DNA of the CDR3: TGTGCCAGGACAGCCTATAGCAATCAGCCCCAGCATTTT.

The chain carries TRBV3-1 (or the pseudogene TRBV3-2) and TRBJ1-2; D ambiguous. Germline values: CDR1 LGHDT, CDR2 YNNKEL (reference sequence). Trimming left V 1 base short and J 4 bases short, with 7 bases between. This CDR3 spans 13 amino acids. The CDR3 DNA is TGTGCCAGCAGCCAAGCCCCCTTCTATGGCTACACCTTC. Residues: CASSQAPFYGYTF.